The present entry profiles one T cell receptor beta chain with its context. Trimming stripped 6 bases from V and 5 bases from J, with 13 bases between. This CDR3 comprises 13 residues. CDR1 is MRHNA, CDR2 SNTAGT, per germline. This entry comes from a study of blood T cell repertoires in COVID-19. On the study more broadly: Acute and convalescent COVID-19 specimens originated in the United States, Italy and Spain.

Sequencing used immunoSEQ multiplex PCR; TCRdb keeps in-frame clones, though not all of them. The sample lists approximately 86,000 clones; roughly nine tenths were seen once. This chain uses TRBV6-4 with TRBJ1-2; a weak D match, TRBD1 (6 bases). The sequencing input was peripheral blood. This TCR was recovered from a man aged 45-65 years with acute or convalescent COVID-19. The CDR3, as DNA: TGTGCCAGCAGGGCAGGACAGACTTATGGCTACACCTTC. It is translated as CASRAGQTYGYTF.